This TCR beta chain was observed in a study of human T cells and chemical hapten exposure. Study at large: Patients had diphenylcyclopropenone applied to the scalp weekly throughout the roughly 25-week study.

Time point here: patch test 2, 6 weeks after DPC sensitization. Noted treatment: therapeutic diphenylcyclopropenone sensitization with weekly scalp DPC. This clonotype was picked up a small number of times. TCRdb reprocessed the RACE reads via MiXCR and lists one record per CDR3 protein. Altogether roughly 52,000 distinct CDR3 sequences are present, 9.5% to 10% being singletons, with the ten largest covering 1.5% to 2%. V was clipped by 1 base and J by 6 bases, with 10 bases between them. The germline gives CDR1 MDHEN, CDR2 SYDVKM. This CDR3 comprises 15 residues. This clonotype originated in a woman aged 50 to 65 with alopecia areata. Some clones in this sample may be carry-over from other donors' samples. The sequencing here drew on whole blood, taken in connection with sensitization to the hapten diphenylcyclopropenone (DPC). The chain links TRBV28 to TRBJ1-6; a possible D gene is TRBD1 (5 bases). In nucleotides, the CDR3 is TGTGCCAGCAGTTTATCTGGGGGATCTAATTCACCCCTCCACTTT. Translation: CASSLSGGSNSPLHF.